The rows below give T cell receptor beta chains drawn from one sample of a study of cytomegalovirus exposure and HLA in healthy donors. Method: immunoSEQ multiplex PCR; TCRdb's copy keeps in-frame clones and lacks some. The data contain some 130,000 clones, roughly 85% of them singletons. Specimen: PBMCs. The receptors were gathered from a boy between 5 and 17 years old in good health and CMV-seronegative. CDR3s include the opening cysteine and the closing phenylalanine or tryptophan. D genes are given only for firm matches. Only part of the rows carry a size: once, few, many, or a class if the clone is expanded.

cdr3_nt: TGCGCCAGCAGCCAGGGACAGGGAACAGACGAGCAGTACTTC
cdr3_aa: CASSQGQGTDEQYF
v_call: TRBV4-1
d_call: TRBD1
j_call: TRBJ2-7
clone_size: .

cdr3_nt: TGTGCCAGCGCGGGGGACACTGAAGCTTTCTTT
cdr3_aa: CASAGDTEAFF
v_call: TRBV2
d_call: .
j_call: TRBJ1-1
clone_size: .

cdr3_nt: TGTGCCAGCAGTTATCGGACAGGTACCTACGAGCAGTACTTC
cdr3_aa: CASSYRTGTYEQYF
v_call: TRBV6-5
d_call: TRBD1
j_call: TRBJ2-7
clone_size: few

cdr3_nt: TGTGCCTTCACAGGGGGCGCGAACACCGGGGAGCTGTTTTTT
cdr3_aa: CAFTGGANTGELFF
v_call: TRBV30
d_call: TRBD1
j_call: TRBJ2-2
clone_size: .

cdr3_nt: TGCAGCGTAGGCCGGGACAGGGAAAACATTCAGTACTTC
cdr3_aa: CSVGRDRENIQYF
v_call: TRBV29-1
d_call: TRBD1
j_call: TRBJ2-4
clone_size: .

cdr3_nt: TGTGCCAGCAGTACGATAGCGGAGGTCTCGGTGTGGGAGCTGTTTTTT
cdr3_aa: CASSTIAEVSVWELFF
v_call: TRBV28
d_call: .
j_call: TRBJ2-2
clone_size: .

cdr3_nt: TGCAGCGTTGAATGGGACAGGGGAGGTTCACCCCTCCACTTT
cdr3_aa: CSVEWDRGGSPLHF
v_call: TRBV29-1
d_call: TRBD1
j_call: TRBJ1-6
clone_size: .

cdr3_nt: TGCGCCAGCACAAGACTGGGACAGGGGGTGAAGAATGAGCAGTTCTTC
cdr3_aa: CASTRLGQGVKNEQFF
v_call: TRBV5-1
d_call: TRBD1
j_call: TRBJ2-1
clone_size: .

cdr3_nt: TGTGCCAGTACAGGGATTAATCAGCCCCAGCATTTT
cdr3_aa: CASTGINQPQHF
v_call: TRBV28
d_call: .
j_call: TRBJ1-5
clone_size: .

cdr3_nt: TGTGCCAGCAGCGTAGCGGGCGGGGCAACTAATGAAAAACTGTTTTTT
cdr3_aa: CASSVAGGATNEKLFF
v_call: TRBV9
d_call: .
j_call: TRBJ1-4
clone_size: .

cdr3_nt: TGTGCCAGCAGTGAAGCGCGGACAACTTCAGCTTTCTTT
cdr3_aa: CASSEARTTSAFF
v_call: TRBV6-1
d_call: .
j_call: TRBJ1-1
clone_size: once

cdr3_nt: TGTGCCAGCAGTTCACAGGGGAACACTGAAGCTTTCTTT
cdr3_aa: CASSSQGNTEAFF
v_call: TRBV6-5
d_call: .
j_call: TRBJ1-1
clone_size: .

cdr3_nt: TGTGCCTGGAGTGTATTTAGCGGCGCCTACGAGCAGTACTTC
cdr3_aa: CAWSVFSGAYEQYF
v_call: TRBV30
d_call: .
j_call: TRBJ2-7
clone_size: .

cdr3_nt: TGCGCCAGCAGCCAAGATCTAGCGGGCTCCTACAATGAGCAGTTCTTC
cdr3_aa: CASSQDLAGSYNEQFF
v_call: TRBV4-1
d_call: TRBD2
j_call: TRBJ2-1
clone_size: .

cdr3_nt: TGTGCCAGCAGCTCACCCGGGACTAGCGGGAGTTTAGGGGTCGAGCAGTACTTC
cdr3_aa: CASSSPGTSGSLGVEQYF
v_call: TRBV11-3
d_call: TRBD2
j_call: TRBJ2-7
clone_size: .

cdr3_nt: TGCGCCAGCAGCTTGGCCGGGGGGGCATCGGATACGCAGTATTTT
cdr3_aa: CASSLAGGASDTQYF
v_call: TRBV5-1
d_call: TRBD2
j_call: TRBJ2-3
clone_size: .